This T cell receptor (beta chain) is drawn from a study of cytomegalovirus exposure and HLA in healthy donors. Trimming removed 1 base from V and 0 bases from J; junction bases left unmatched: 1. CDR3 length: 17 residues. The V gene's germline CDR1 is SQVTM and CDR2 ANQGSEA. Study-wide results and limits: The study labeled 170 or so TCR beta chains cytomegalovirus-associated. A classifier reportedly called cytomegalovirus status with high sensitivity and specificity. In an earlier analysis, about 87% or about 30%: the productive usage of most TCR beta V segments.

Note on this clone: No antigen is known for it.

This PCR relied on a set of 60 Vbeta primers and 13 Jbeta primers. Original data processing: In a later analysis, around 12 million of some 80 million unique beta chains occurred in at least two donors. The assay was immunoSEQ multiplex PCR, and TCRdb's table has in-frame clones only and misses some. The V and J calls and clone size were taken over from that table, and D and trimming were inferred from the DNA. The sample lists 150,000 or so clones; less than 90% were seen once. The receptor was derived from a boy aged 2 to 10 in good health and CMV-seronegative. Sequencing was performed on PBMCs. The chain links TRBV29-1 to TRBJ2-6; 12 nucleotides line up with TRBD1. The CDR3: CSVEGDRGHSGANVLTF. For the CDR3, the DNA is TGCAGCGTTGAAGGGGACAGGGGGCACTCTGGGGCCAACGTCCTGACTTTC.